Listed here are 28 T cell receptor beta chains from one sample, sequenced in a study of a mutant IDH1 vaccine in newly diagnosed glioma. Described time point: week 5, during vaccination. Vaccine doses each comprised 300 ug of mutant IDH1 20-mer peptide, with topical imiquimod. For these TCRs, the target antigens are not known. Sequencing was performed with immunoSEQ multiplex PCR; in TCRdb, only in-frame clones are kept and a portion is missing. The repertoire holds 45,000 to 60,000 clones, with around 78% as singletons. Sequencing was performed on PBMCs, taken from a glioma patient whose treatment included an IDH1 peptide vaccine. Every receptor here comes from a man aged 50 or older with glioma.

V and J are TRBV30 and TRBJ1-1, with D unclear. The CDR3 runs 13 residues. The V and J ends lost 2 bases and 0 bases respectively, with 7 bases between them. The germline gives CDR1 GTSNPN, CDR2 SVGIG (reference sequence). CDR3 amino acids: CAWSRQLNTEAFF. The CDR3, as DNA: TGTGCCTGGAGTCGACAATTGAACACTGAAGCTTTCTTT. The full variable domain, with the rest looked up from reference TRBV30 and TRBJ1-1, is SQTIHQWPATLVQPVGSPLSLECTVEGTSNPNLYWYRQAAGRGLQLLFYSVGIGQISSEVPQNLSASRPQDRQFILSSKKLLLSDSGFYLCAWSRQLNTEAFFGQGTRLTVV.

The CDR3 sequence is CASSMDNEQFF. CDR3 bases: TGTGCCAGCTCAATGGACAATGAGCAGTTCTTC. V gene TRBV18 combines with J gene TRBJ2-1; no reliable D call. CDR3 size: 11 residues. Germline V lookup: CDR1 KGHSH, CDR2 LQKENI. The V end was cut by 5 bases, the J end by 5 bases, with 4 bases between. The whole variable domain, filled in from reference TRBV18 and TRBJ2-1, reads NAGVMQNPRHLVRRRGQEARLRCSPMKGHSHVYWYRQLPEEGLKFMVYLQKENIIDESGMPKERFSAEFPKEGPSILRIQQVVRGDSAAYFCASSMDNEQFFGPGTRLTVL.

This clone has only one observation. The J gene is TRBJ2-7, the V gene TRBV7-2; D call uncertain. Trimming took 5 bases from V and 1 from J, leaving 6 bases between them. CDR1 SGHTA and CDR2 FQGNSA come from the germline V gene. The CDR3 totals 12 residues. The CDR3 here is CASSKFSYEQYF. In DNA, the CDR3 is TGTGCCAGCAGCAAATTTTCCTACGAGCAGTACTTC.

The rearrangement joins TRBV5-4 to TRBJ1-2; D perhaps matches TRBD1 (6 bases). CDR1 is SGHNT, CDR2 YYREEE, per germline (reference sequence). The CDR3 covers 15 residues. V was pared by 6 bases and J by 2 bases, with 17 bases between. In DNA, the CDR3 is TGTGCCAGCACCCTGGGTGGGGGGCACAACTATGGCTACACCTTC. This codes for CASTLGGGHNYGYTF.

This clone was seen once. The CDR3 spells CAWSPGGSNEKLFF. The CDR3 DNA reads as TGTGCCTGGAGTCCAGGGGGCTCGAATGAAAAACTGTTTTTT. V is TRBV30 and J is TRBJ1-4; 8 bases fit TRBD1. The V gene end was trimmed by 2 bases and the J gene end by 5 bases; junction bases not matched to a gene: 4. The germline gives CDR1 GTSNPN, CDR2 SVGIG (reference sequence). The CDR3 contains 14 residues.

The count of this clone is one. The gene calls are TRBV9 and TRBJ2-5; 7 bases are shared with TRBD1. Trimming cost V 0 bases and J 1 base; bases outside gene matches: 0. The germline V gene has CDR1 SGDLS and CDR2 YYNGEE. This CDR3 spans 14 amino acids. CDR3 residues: CASSVGDSQETQYF. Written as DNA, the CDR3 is TGTGCCAGCAGCGTAGGGGACAGCCAAGAGACCCAGTACTTC.

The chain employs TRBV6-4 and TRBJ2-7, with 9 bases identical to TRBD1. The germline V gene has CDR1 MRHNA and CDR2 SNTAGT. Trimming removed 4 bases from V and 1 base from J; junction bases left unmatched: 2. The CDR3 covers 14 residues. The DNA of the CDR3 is TGTGCCAGCAGTGCAGGACAGGGGTCCTACGAGCAGTACTTC. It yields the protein CASSAGQGSYEQYF.

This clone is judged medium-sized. CDR3 nucleotides: TGTGCCAGCAGCCCGCGCGCCCCGGGACTAGCGGGGAACTCCTACAATGAGCAGTTCTTC. Protein: CASSPRAPGLAGNSYNEQFF. This chain links TRBV7-3 with TRBJ2-1; TRBD2 matches 13 bases. Germline V CDR1 and CDR2: SGHTA, FQGTGA. CDR3 size: 20 residues. V trimming: 5 bases; J trimming: 0 bases; junction bases outside the gene matches: 13.

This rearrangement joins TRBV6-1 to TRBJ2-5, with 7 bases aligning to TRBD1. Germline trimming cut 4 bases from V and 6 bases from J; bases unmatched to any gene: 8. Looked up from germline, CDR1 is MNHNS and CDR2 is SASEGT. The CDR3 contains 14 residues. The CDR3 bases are TGTGCCAGCAGTGGGACAGGCCGCGCGAAGACCCAGTACTTC. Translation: CASSGTGRAKTQYF.

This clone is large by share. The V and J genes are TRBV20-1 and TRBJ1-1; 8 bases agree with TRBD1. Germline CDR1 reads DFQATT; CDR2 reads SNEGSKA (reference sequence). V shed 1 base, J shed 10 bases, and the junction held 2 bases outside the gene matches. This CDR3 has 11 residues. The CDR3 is CSARVQGGAFF. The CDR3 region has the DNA TGCAGTGCTAGAGTACAGGGGGGAGCTTTCTTT.

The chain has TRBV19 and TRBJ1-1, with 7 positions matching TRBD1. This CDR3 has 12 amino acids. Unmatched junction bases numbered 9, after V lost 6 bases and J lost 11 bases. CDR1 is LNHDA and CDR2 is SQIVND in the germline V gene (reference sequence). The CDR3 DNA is TGTGCCAGTAGGCCTCTGCAGGGGGACGCTTTCTTT. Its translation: CASRPLQGDAFF.

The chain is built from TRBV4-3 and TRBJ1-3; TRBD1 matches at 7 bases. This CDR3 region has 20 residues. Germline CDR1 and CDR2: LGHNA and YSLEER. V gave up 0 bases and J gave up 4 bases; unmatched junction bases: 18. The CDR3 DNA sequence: TGCGCCAGCAGCCAAGAGCTCCTCGACCAGGGGGGGCTTAGAGGAAACACCATATATTTT. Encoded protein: CASSQELLDQGGLRGNTIYF.

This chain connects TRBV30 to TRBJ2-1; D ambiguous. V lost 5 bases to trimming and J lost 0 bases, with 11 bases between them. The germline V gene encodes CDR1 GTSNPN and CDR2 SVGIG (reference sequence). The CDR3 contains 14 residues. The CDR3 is CAWEPSNSYNEQFF. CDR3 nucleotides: TGTGCCTGGGAGCCCTCTAACTCCTACAATGAGCAGTTCTTC.

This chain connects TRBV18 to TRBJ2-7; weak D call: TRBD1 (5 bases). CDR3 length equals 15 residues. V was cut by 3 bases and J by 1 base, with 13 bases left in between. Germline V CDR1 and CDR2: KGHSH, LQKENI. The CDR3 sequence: CASSPSGQGSYEQYF. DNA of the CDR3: TGTGCCAGCTCACCTTCCGGACAAGGTTCCTACGAGCAGTACTTC. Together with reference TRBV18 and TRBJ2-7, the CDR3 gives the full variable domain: NAGVMQNPRHLVRRRGQEARLRCSPMKGHSHVYWYRQLPEEGLKFMVYLQKENIIDESGMPKERFSAEFPKEGPSILRIQQVVRGDSAAYFCASSPSGQGSYEQYFGPGTRLTVT.

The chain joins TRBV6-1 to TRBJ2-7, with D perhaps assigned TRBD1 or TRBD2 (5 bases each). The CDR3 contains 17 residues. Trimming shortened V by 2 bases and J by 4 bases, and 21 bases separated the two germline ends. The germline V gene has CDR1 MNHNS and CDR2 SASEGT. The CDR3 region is CASSERVGRDDPYEQYF. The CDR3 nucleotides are TGTGCCAGCAGTGAACGTGTTGGCAGGGACGACCCATACGAGCAGTACTTC.

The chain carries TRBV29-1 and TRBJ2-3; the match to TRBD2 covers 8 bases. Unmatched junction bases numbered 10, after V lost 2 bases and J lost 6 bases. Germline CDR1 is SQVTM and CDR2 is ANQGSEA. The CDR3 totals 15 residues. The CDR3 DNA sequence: TGCAGCGTTGAACCCGGGGGGGGTCCTGCCGATACGCAGTATTTT. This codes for CSVEPGGGPADTQYF.

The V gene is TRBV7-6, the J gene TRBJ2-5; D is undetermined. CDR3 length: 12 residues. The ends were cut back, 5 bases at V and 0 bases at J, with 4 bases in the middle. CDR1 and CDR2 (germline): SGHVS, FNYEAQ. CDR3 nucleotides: TGTGCCAGCAGCCCAGACCAAGAGACCCAGTACTTC. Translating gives CASSPDQETQYF.

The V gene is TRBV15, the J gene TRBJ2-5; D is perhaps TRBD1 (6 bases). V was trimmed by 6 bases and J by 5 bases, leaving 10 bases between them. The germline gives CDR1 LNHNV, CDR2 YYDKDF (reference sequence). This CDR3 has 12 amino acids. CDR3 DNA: TGTGCCACCAGACAGGGAGAGGAGACCCAGTACTTC. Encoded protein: CATRQGEETQYF.

This chain's CDR3 is CASSVGPQSSYEQYF. For the CDR3, the DNA is TGTGCCAGCAGCGTAGGCCCGCAGAGCTCCTACGAGCAGTACTTC. The chain employs TRBV9 and TRBJ2-7; D remains ambiguous. CDR3 length: 15 amino acids. The V end lost 0 bases, the J end lost 0 bases, and 10 bases lay between the germline ends. CDR1 and CDR2 (germline): SGDLS, YYNGEE.

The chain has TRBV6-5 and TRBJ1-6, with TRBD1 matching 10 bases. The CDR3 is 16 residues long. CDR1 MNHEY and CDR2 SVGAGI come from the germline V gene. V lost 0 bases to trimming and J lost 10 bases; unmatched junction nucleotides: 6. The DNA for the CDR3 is TGTGCCAGCAGTTACTCCGGGACAGGGGAGGGATCACCCCTCCACTTT. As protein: CASSYSGTGEGSPLHF.

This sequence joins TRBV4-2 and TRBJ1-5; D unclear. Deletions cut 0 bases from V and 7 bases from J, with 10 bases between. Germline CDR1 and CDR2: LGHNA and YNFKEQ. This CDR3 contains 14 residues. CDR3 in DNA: TGTGCCAGCAGCCAAGAAGGCCCCCAGCAGCCCCAGCATTTT. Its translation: CASSQEGPQQPQHF.

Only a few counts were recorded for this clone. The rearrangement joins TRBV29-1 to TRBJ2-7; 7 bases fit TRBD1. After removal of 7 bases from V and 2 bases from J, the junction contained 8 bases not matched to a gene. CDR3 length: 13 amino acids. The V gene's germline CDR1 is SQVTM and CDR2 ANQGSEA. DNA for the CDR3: TGCAGCGCGCGAGAAGGACAGGCCTACGAGCAGTACTTC. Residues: CSAREGQAYEQYF.

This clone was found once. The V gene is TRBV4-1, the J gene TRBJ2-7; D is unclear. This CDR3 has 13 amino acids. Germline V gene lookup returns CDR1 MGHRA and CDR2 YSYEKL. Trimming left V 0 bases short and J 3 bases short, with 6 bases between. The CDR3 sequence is CASSQEEGYEQYF. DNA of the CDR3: TGCGCCAGCAGCCAAGAGGAAGGCTACGAGCAGTACTTC.

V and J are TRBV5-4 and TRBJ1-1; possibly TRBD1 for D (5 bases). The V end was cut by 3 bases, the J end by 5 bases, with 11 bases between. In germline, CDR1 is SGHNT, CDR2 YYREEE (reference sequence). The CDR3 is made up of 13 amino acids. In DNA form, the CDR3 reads TGTGCCAGCAGCTCCCAGGGTCGGACTGAAGCTTTCTTT. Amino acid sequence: CASSSQGRTEAFF.

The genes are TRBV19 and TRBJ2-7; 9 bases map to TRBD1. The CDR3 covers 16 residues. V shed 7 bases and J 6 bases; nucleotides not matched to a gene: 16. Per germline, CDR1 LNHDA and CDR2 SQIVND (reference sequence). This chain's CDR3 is CASTKNTGTGLIEQYF. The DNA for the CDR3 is TGTGCCAGTACCAAAAACACCGGGACAGGGTTAATCGAGCAGTACTTC.

CDR3 residues: CASQHRGGLELFF. The DNA for the CDR3 is TGTGCCAGCCAACACAGGGGGGGCTTGGAACTGTTTTTT. This chain links TRBV2 with TRBJ1-4; 8 bases fit TRBD1. The CDR3 runs to 13 residues. The germline CDR1 and CDR2 sequences are SNHLY and FYNNEI. Trimming at V came to 8 bases and at J to 12 bases, leaving 11 bases not matched to a gene.

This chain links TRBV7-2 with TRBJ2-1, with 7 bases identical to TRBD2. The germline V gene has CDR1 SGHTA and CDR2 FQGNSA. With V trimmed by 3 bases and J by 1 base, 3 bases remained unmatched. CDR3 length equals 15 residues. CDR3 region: CASSFGGGSYNEQFF. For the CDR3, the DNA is TGTGCCAGCAGCTTTGGGGGGGGGTCCTACAATGAGCAGTTCTTC.

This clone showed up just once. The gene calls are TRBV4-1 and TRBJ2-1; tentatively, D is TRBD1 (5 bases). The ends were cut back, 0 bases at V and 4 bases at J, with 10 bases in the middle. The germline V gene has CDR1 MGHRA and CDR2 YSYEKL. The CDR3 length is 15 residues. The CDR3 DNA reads TGCGCCAGCAGCCAAGATCCTAGACAGTACAATGAGCAGTTCTTC. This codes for CASSQDPRQYNEQFF.